Here is one T cell receptor beta chain with its context. The sample belongs to a study of blood T cell repertoires in COVID-19. At the level of the study: Samples taken during acute and convalescent COVID-19 were collected in the United States, Italy and Spain. T cells, B-cell-depleted T cells, or PBMCs supplied cDNA or gDNA.

Authors' processing steps: Amplification of reference gene primers provided the estimated nucleated cell counts. Clones were sequenced by immunoSEQ multiplex PCR, and TCRdb holds only the in-frame ones, with some missing. That table supplies the V and J calls and clone size; D and trimming were determined from the DNA. The sample consists of 60,000 or so clones, 84% of them appearing once. The germline CDR1 and CDR2 sequences are GTSNPN and SVGIG (reference sequence). V lost 4 bases, J lost 7 bases, and 7 bases stayed unmatched. CDR3 size: 13 residues. Material: peripheral blood. The gene calls are TRBV30 and TRBJ1-2; 9 bases are a match to TRBD1. This TCR was sampled from a woman aged 80 or over with acute or convalescent COVID-19. CDR3 in amino acids: CAWTSGTGLGYTF. The CDR3 coding sequence is TGTGCCTGGACGTCCGGGACAGGGCTTGGCTACACCTTC.